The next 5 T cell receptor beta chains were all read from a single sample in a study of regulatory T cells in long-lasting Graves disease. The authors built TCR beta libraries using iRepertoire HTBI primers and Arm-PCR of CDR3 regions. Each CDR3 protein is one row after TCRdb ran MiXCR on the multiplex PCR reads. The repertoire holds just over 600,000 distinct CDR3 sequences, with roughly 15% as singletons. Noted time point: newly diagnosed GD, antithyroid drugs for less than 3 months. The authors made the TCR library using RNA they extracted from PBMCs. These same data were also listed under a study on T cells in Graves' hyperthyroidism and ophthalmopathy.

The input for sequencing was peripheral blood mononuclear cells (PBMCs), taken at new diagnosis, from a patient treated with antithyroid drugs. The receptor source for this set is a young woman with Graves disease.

The CDR3 here is CASSWGGRTAGANVLTF. The CDR3 DNA is TGTGCCAGCAGTTGGGGCGGGAGGACCGCTGGGGCCAACGTCCTGACTTTC. This sequence joins TRBV28 and TRBJ2-6; TRBD2 aligns across 8 bases. Germline values: CDR1 MDHEN, CDR2 SYDVKM. The CDR3 totals 17 residues. The V gene end was trimmed by 4 bases and the J gene end by 2 bases; junction bases not matched to a gene: 7.

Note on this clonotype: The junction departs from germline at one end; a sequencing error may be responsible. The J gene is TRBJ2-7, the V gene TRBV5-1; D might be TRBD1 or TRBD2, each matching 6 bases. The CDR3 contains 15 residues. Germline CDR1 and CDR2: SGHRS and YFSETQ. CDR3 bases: TGTGCCAGCGGGCAAGTAGGGGGAGGTGGGTACGAGCAGTACTTC. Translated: CASGQVGGGGYEQYF.

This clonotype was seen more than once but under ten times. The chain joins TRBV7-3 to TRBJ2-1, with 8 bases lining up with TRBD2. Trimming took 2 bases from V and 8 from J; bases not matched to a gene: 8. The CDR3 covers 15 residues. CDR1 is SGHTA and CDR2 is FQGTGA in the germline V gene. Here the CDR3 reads CASSLRSGSTDEQFF. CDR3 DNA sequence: TGTGCCAGCAGCTTACGAAGCGGGAGCACGGATGAGCAGTTCTTC.

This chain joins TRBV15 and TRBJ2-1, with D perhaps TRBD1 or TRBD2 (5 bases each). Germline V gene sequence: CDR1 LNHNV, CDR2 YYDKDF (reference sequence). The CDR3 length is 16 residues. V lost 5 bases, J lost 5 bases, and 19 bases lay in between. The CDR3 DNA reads TGTGCCACCAGCCACGACAGAGTCAGAGGGGACAATGAGCAGTTCTTC. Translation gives CATSHDRVRGDNEQFF.

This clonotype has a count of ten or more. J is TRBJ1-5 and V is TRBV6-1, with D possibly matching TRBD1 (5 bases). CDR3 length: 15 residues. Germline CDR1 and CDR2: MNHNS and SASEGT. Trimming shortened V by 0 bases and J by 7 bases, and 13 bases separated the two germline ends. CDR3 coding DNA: TGTGCCAGCAGTGAAGCGGTAGGGGAGCCCCAGCCCCAGCATTTT. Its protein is CASSEAVGEPQPQHF.